The 10 T cell receptor beta chains given below trace back to one sample, sequenced in a study of spatial heterogeneity in lung cancer. TCRdb re-derived calls from the 5' RACE reads in MiXCR, one entry per CDR3 protein. The table includes about 36,000 distinct CDR3 sequences, roughly 5.5% detected once. Regarding time point: sample taken at primary tumor resection. Whole RNA from tumor, nontumor lung or frozen PBMC was sequenced unsorted. This material consisted of PBMCs, taken at surgery. The source of these receptors is a female donor with early-stage non-small cell lung cancer.

This clonotype has at least ten counts. This chain uses TRBV5-1 with TRBJ2-3, with 7 bases fitting TRBD1. Germline CDR1 is SGHRS and CDR2 is YFSETQ. The V segment lost 3 bases and the J segment 1 base; nucleotides outside the gene matches: 14. The CDR3 covers 18 residues. The CDR3 DNA sequence: TGCGCCAGCAGCTGGGGACAGTTTGTAAGGGATGGCACAGATACGCAGTATTTT. It yields the protein CASSWGQFVRDGTDTQYF. The entire variable domain, with the rest obtained from reference TRBV5-1 and TRBJ2-3, is as follows: KAGVTQTPRYLIKTRGQQVTLSCSPISGHRSVSWYQQTPGQGLQFLFEYFSETQRNKGNFPGRFSGRQFSNSRSEMNVSTLELGDSALYLCASSWGQFVRDGTDTQYFGPGTRLTVL.

This clonotype was detected ten times or more. V is TRBV7-2 and J is TRBJ2-5; D perhaps matches TRBD1 (5 bases). Germline CDR1 reads SGHTA; CDR2 reads FQGNSA. The CDR3 extends over 13 amino acids. Trimming left V 2 bases short and J 6 bases short, with 10 bases between. The CDR3 nucleotides read TGTGCCAGCAGCTTATCCCAGGGAAAGACCCAGTACTTC. Translation: CASSLSQGKTQYF.

This clonotype was found a few times. The CDR3 loop is CASSLVGGSLNTGELFF. The CDR3 bases are TGTGCCAGCAGCTTAGTCGGCGGGAGCCTCAACACCGGGGAGCTGTTTTTT. The chain is built from TRBV7-8 and TRBJ2-2; TRBD2 matches 7 bases. There are 17 residues in the CDR3. Germline assignment: CDR1 SGHVS and CDR2 FQNEAQ. The junction had 7 bases not matched to a gene; V was cut back by 1 base and J by 2 bases.

By sample share, this clonotype is medium-sized. The chain uses TRBV7-2 and TRBJ2-7, with D hard to call. V shed 8 bases and J shed 2 bases, with 16 bases lying between them. CDR1 is SGHTA and CDR2 is FQGNSA in the germline V gene. The CDR3 covers 14 residues. CDR3 nucleotide sequence: TGTGCCAGCTCCCTTTCCGCTCGAACCTACGAGCAGTACTTC. Protein: CASSLSARTYEQYF.

At least ten counts were recorded for this clonotype. The V gene is TRBV11-2, the J gene TRBJ2-1; D perhaps matches TRBD2 (5 bases). The ends were cut back, 2 bases at V and 0 bases at J, with 8 bases in the middle. CDR1 and CDR2 (germline): SGHAT, FQNNGV. The CDR3 totals 15 residues. CDR3 in amino acids: CASSLRRGSYNEQFF. In DNA form, the CDR3 reads TGTGCCAGCAGCTTAAGACGGGGCTCCTACAATGAGCAGTTCTTC. Supplemented by reference TRBV11-2 and TRBJ2-1, the full variable domain reads EAGVAQSPRYKIIEKRQSVAFWCNPISGHATLYWYQQILGQGPKLLIQFQNNGVVDDSQLPKDRFSAERLKGVDSTLKIQPAKLEDSAVYLCASSLRRGSYNEQFFGPGTRLTVL.

This clonotype was picked up a small number of times. The rearrangement uses TRBV7-9 and TRBJ2-1; D may be TRBD2 (7 bases). The CDR3 sequence is 17 residues long. Trimming took 4 bases from V and 4 from J, leaving 20 bases between them. In germline, CDR1 is SEHNR, CDR2 FQNEAQ (reference sequence). CDR3 sequence (DNA): TGTGCCAGCAGCTCCCTGGGGGCAGCGGGAACATACAATGAGCAGTTCTTC. Translating it yields CASSSLGAAGTYNEQFF.

This clonotype was counted at least ten times. V usage is TRBV19 and J usage is TRBJ1-1; D unresolved. The CDR3 spans 11 residues. Trimming stripped 4 bases from V and 1 base from J, with 1 base between. The V gene's germline CDR1 is LNHDA and CDR2 SQIVND (reference sequence). The CDR3 bases are TGTGCCAGTAGTAGGAACACTGAAGCTTTCTTT. Its protein is CASSRNTEAFF.

This clonotype showed up many times. The V and J genes are TRBV4-3 and TRBJ2-7; D ambiguous. The CDR3 is 15 residues long. V lost 0 bases, J lost 2 bases, and 11 bases lay in between. Per germline, CDR1 LGHNA and CDR2 YSLEER. The CDR3 DNA follows: TGCGCCAGCAGCCAAGATTGGAACTATCCCTACGAGCAGTACTTC. Its protein product is CASSQDWNYPYEQYF.

Ten or more counts support this clonotype. J is TRBJ1-2 and V is TRBV29-1; 9 nucleotides agree with TRBD1. Unmatched junction bases numbered 4, after V lost 6 bases and J lost 2 bases. The CDR3 covers 13 residues. Germline V CDR1 and CDR2: SQVTM, ANQGSEA. CDR3 residues: CSVGTGINYGYTF. CDR3 nucleotides: TGCAGCGTAGGGACAGGGATCAACTATGGCTACACCTTC.

This clonotype was observed a few times. This chain uses TRBV2 with TRBJ1-2; D is perhaps TRBD1 (5 bases). Germline CDR1 and CDR2: SNHLY and FYNNEI. CDR3 length: 13 amino acids. Trimming took off 4 bases at V and 4 bases at J, with 10 bases between the two ends. The CDR3 loop is CASSGRDRYGYTF. CDR3 sequence (DNA): TGTGCCAGCAGTGGCAGGGATCGCTATGGCTACACCTTC. The entire variable domain, with the rest obtained from reference TRBV2 and TRBJ1-2, is as follows: EPEVTQTPSHQVTQMGQEVILRCVPISNHLYFYWYRQILGQKVEFLVSFYNNEISEKSEIFDDQFSVERPDGSNFTLKIRSTKLEDSAMYFCASSGRDRYGYTFGSGTRLTVV.